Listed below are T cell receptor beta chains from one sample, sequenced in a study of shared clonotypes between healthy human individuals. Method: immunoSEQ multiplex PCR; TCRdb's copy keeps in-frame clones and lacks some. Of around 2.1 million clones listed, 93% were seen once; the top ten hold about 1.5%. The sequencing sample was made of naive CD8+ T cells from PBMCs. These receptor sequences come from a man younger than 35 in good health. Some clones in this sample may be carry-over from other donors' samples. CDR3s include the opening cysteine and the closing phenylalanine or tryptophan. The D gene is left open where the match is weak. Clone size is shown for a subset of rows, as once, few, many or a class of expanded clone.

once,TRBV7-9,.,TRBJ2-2,CASSLERTSNTGELFF,TGTGCCAGCAGCTTAGAACGGACCTCGAACACCGGGGAGCTGTTTTTT
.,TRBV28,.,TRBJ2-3,CASSSPAARATQYF,TGTGCCAGCAGTTCGCCCGCGGCACGAGCTACGCAGTATTTT
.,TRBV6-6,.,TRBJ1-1,CASSYVGQNTEAFF,TGTGCCAGCAGCTACGTAGGCCAGAACACTGAAGCTTTCTTT
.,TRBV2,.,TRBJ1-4,CASSDLGEGTNEKLFF,TGTGCCAGCAGTGACTTGGGGGAGGGAACTAATGAAAAACTGTTTTTT
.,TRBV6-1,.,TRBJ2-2,CASSEVGRLNTGELFF,TGTGCCAGCAGTGAAGTAGGCAGGCTGAACACCGGGGAGCTGTTTTTT
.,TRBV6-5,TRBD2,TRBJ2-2,CASSVGLANTGELFF,TGTGCCAGCAGTGTGGGACTAGCAAACACCGGGGAGCTGTTTTTT
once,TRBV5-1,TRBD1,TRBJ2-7,CASSPDRGLPYEQYF,TGCGCCAGCAGCCCAGACAGGGGTCTCCCCTACGAGCAGTACTTC
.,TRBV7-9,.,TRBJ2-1,CASSSAGHGAFNEQFF,TGTGCCAGCAGCTCCGCCGGACACGGGGCATTCAATGAGCAGTTCTTC
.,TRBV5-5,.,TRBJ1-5,CASSPRPAREASNQPQHF,TGTGCCAGCAGCCCCCGCCCCGCCAGGGAGGCAAGCAATCAGCCCCAGCATTTT
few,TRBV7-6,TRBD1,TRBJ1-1,CASSLGTGTGHEAFF,TGTGCCAGCAGCTTAGGAACCGGGACAGGGCATGAAGCTTTCTTT
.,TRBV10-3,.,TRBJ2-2,CAISDDLRVAGELFF,TGTGCCATCAGTGATGATTTACGGGTAGCCGGGGAGCTGTTTTTT
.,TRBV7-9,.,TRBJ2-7,CASSLAGGIYEQYF,TGTGCCAGCAGCTTAGCGGGGGGTATCTACGAGCAGTACTTC
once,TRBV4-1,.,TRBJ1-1,CASSQVIGVVGMGTEAFF,TGCGCCAGCAGCCAAGTTATAGGGGTTGTAGGGATGGGCACTGAAGCTTTCTTT
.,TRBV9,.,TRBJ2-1,CASSVENRVHEQFF,TGTGCCAGCAGCGTAGAGAACAGGGTTCATGAGCAGTTCTTC
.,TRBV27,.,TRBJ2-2,CAIRQPSGELFF,TGTGCCATCCGACAACCCAGTGGGGAGCTGTTTTTT
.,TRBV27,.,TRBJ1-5,CASSLRDSNQPQHF,TGTGCCAGCAGTTTACGTGACAGCAATCAGCCCCAGCATTTT
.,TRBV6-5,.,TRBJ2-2,CASSYSGQGNGELFF,TGTGCCAGCAGTTACTCTGGCCAGGGAAACGGGGAGCTGTTTTTT
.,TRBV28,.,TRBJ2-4,CARSGGFIEIQYF,TGTGCCAGGAGTGGCGGGTTCATTGAGATTCAGTACTTC
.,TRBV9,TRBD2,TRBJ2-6,CASSVPTSGRAGANVLTF,TGTGCCAGCAGCGTACCCACTAGCGGGAGGGCTGGGGCCAACGTCCTGACTTTC
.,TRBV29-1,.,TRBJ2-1,CSVEGTGYNEQFF,TGCAGCGTTGAAGGGACTGGGTACAATGAGCAGTTCTTC
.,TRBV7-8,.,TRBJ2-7,CASSPGSGLAYEQYF,TGTGCCAGCAGCCCGGGGAGCGGGTTAGCCTACGAGCAGTACTTC
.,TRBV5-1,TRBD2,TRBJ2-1,CASSPWTSGAYNEQFF,TGCGCCAGCAGCCCGTGGACTAGCGGGGCCTACAATGAGCAGTTCTTC
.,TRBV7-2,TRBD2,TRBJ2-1,CASSLLASGNNEQFF,TGTGCCAGCAGCTTACTTGCTAGCGGTAACAATGAGCAGTTCTTC